The next 27 T cell receptor beta chains were all read from a single sample in a study of OX40 agonist ivuxolimab in advanced cancers. Some clones are missing from TCRdb's copy, which holds only in-frame ones; the method was immunoSEQ multiplex PCR. The sample consists of 68,000 or so clones, nearly 85% of them appearing once. The sample in question was CD4+ or CD8+ T cells sorted from blood, obtained in a trial of the OX40 agonist ivuxolimab. The receptors here all came from an adult with an advanced solid tumor such as melanoma, head and neck, liver or kidney cancer.

The chain couples TRBV5-1 to TRBJ1-4; D is unclear. Germline V CDR1 and CDR2: SGHRS, YFSETQ. The CDR3 runs 15 residues. Trimming stripped 4 bases from V and 8 bases from J, with 18 bases between. CDR3: CASSPIFGGGEKLFF. The CDR3 nucleotides are TGCGCCAGCAGCCCTATTTTCGGCGGAGGGGAAAAACTGTTTTTT.

This chain uses TRBV30 with TRBJ2-7; a possible D gene is TRBD1 (5 bases). The CDR3 is 13 amino acids. Germline V gene sequence: CDR1 GTSNPN, CDR2 SVGIG (reference sequence). The V end lost 1 base, the J end lost 2 bases, and 9 bases lay between the germline ends. CDR3 loop: CAWSGADTYEQYF. The CDR3 nucleotides read TGTGCCTGGAGTGGGGCGGACACCTACGAGCAGTACTTC.

This clone is a singleton in its sample. The CDR3 bases are TGTGCCAGCAGCTTAGCGGTTGATGCGGGGGAGCTGTTTTTT. Protein sequence: CASSLAVDAGELFF. This rearrangement joins TRBV7-2 to TRBJ2-2; no reliable D call. Trimming removed 0 bases at V and 8 bases at J, with 10 bases between. This CDR3 spans 14 amino acids. Germline V gives CDR1 SGHTA, CDR2 FQGNSA.

The V and J genes are TRBV29-1 and TRBJ1-2; D unresolved. The CDR3 sequence is 12 residues long. CDR1 is SQVTM, CDR2 ANQGSEA, per germline. V was pared by 0 bases and J by 8 bases, with 10 bases between. The CDR3, as DNA: TGCAGCGTTGAAGAGGGAATAAAGGGCTACACCTTC. It specifies CSVEEGIKGYTF.

The chain joins TRBV9 to TRBJ1-3; 8 bases align to TRBD1. Germline assignment: CDR1 SGDLS and CDR2 YYNGEE. The CDR3 contains 14 residues. The trim removed 3 bases at V and 6 bases at J, leaving 5 bases unmatched. In nucleotides, the CDR3 is TGTGCCAGCAGCGGCGACAGGGGTAAAAACACCATATATTTT. Its protein product is CASSGDRGKNTIYF.

This CDR3 reads CASSEFSGGARETQYF. In DNA, the CDR3 is TGCGCCAGCAGTGAGTTTAGCGGGGGGGCGAGAGAGACCCAGTACTTC. The gene calls are TRBV10-2 and TRBJ2-5, with 11 bases that match TRBD2. CDR1 is WSHSY, CDR2 SAAADI, per germline. The J segment lost 4 bases and the V segment lost 1 base, leaving 5 bases of the junction unmatched. The CDR3 covers 16 residues.

The CDR3 bases are TGTGCCACCAGCAGAGATAGGGCCACTCGGGAGCAGTACGTC. Residues: CATSRDRATREQYV. This chain uses TRBV15 with TRBJ2-7; D is undetermined. V was pared by 0 bases and J by 7 bases, with 13 bases between. There are 14 residues in the CDR3. Germline CDR1 LNHNV, CDR2 YYDKDF (reference sequence).

V is TRBV7-9 and J is TRBJ2-3, with a possible D match to TRBD2 (5 bases). The CDR3 is 15 residues long. Germline V gene lookup returns CDR1 SEHNR and CDR2 FQNEAQ (reference sequence). Trimming cost V 5 bases and J 5 bases, with 17 bases left between them. CDR3 residues: CASSPSGPRGDTQYF. CDR3 coding DNA: TGTGCCAGCAGCCCCTCGGGCCCACGGGGAGATACGCAGTATTTT.

The rearrangement joins TRBV4-2 to TRBJ2-3, with D possibly matching TRBD1 (6 bases). The CDR3 consists of 15 residues. Germline loops: CDR1 LGHNA, CDR2 YNFKEQ. The V end was cut by 1 base, the J end by 0 bases, with 8 bases between. The CDR3 DNA is TGTGCCAGCAGCCAAGCTACAGGGAGCACAGATACGCAGTATTTT. This codes for CASSQATGSTDTQYF.

J is TRBJ2-6 and V is TRBV28; D is perhaps TRBD1 (5 bases). The germline gives CDR1 MDHEN, CDR2 SYDVKM. V was trimmed by 4 bases and J by 0 bases, leaving 7 bases between them. This CDR3 has 15 residues. Written as DNA, the CDR3 is TGTGCCAGCAGTTCAGGGATCTCTGGGGCCAACGTCCTGACTTTC. Its translation: CASSSGISGANVLTF.

The chain carries TRBV27 and TRBJ1-5, with D tentatively TRBD1 (5 bases). V lost 6 bases, J lost 7 bases, and 13 bases lay in between. The V gene's germline CDR1 is MNHEY and CDR2 SMNVEV (reference sequence). CDR3 length: 13 residues. The CDR3 DNA reads TGTGCCAGCAGCAGGGCCCGGCTCCAGCCCCAGCATTTT. Its translation: CASSRARLQPQHF.

This chain uses TRBV10-3 with TRBJ1-2; unclear D gene. The CDR3 is 13 residues long. CDR1 and CDR2 (germline): ENHRY, SYGVKD. V lost 4 bases and J 5 bases, leaving 11 bases between the germline ends. The CDR3 is CAISAGRGYGYTF. The CDR3 DNA is TGTGCCATCAGTGCGGGCAGAGGTTATGGCTACACCTTC.

This clone was found once. The chain links TRBV2 to TRBJ1-2, with 7 bases lining up with TRBD1. The CDR3 covers 13 residues. Germline lookup yields CDR1 SNHLY and CDR2 FYNNEI. J lost 8 bases, V lost 5 bases, and 8 bases had no gene match. The CDR3 sequence is CASSLTGTEGYTF. CDR3 DNA sequence: TGTGCCAGCAGTCTTACCGGGACAGAGGGCTACACCTTC.

There are a few counts of this clone. The chain couples TRBV4-2 to TRBJ2-7; D unclear. Trimming removed 0 bases from V and 3 bases from J, with 12 bases in between. CDR1 and CDR2 (germline): LGHNA, YNFKEQ. The CDR3 has 15 residues. CDR3 bases: TGTGCCAGCAGCCAAGATCTGAGCGAATACTACGAGCAGTACTTC. It is translated as CASSQDLSEYYEQYF.

V usage is TRBV5-4 and J usage is TRBJ1-2, with 8 bases aligning to TRBD1. This CDR3 is 13 amino acids long. V gave up 2 bases and J gave up 7 bases; unmatched junction bases: 4. Germline CDR1 is SGHNT and CDR2 is YYREEE (reference sequence). The CDR3 sequence is CASSFGQGFGYTF. The CDR3 nucleotides read TGTGCCAGCAGCTTCGGACAGGGTTTTGGCTACACCTTC.

There are a few counts of this clone. The chain uses TRBV25-1 and TRBJ1-3, with 8 bases aligning to TRBD1. Germline CDR1 is MGHDK and CDR2 is SYGVNS. CDR3 length: 14 amino acids. V trimming: 3 bases; J trimming: 6 bases; junction bases outside the gene matches: 4. This chain's CDR3 is CASSDGQGVNTIYF. The CDR3 nucleotides are TGTGCCAGCAGTGACGGACAGGGCGTAAACACCATATATTTT.

The chain recombines TRBV10-3 with TRBJ2-3; the D gene is possibly TRBD1 (5 bases). The germline V and J ends were trimmed by 2 bases and 6 bases, with 6 bases remaining between them. Germline-derived CDR1 and CDR2 are ENHRY and SYGVKD. CDR3 length equals 12 residues. CDR3 loop: CAISEGADTQYF. The CDR3 coding sequence is TGTGCCATCAGTGAGGGGGCGGATACGCAGTATTTT.

The rearrangement links TRBV25-1 to TRBJ1-1; 7 bases map to TRBD1. The CDR3 is 13 amino acids. The germline gives CDR1 MGHDK, CDR2 SYGVNS. The trim removed 7 bases at V and 6 bases at J, leaving 8 bases unmatched. This chain's CDR3 is CASTRQGSSEAFF. The DNA of the CDR3 is TGTGCCAGCACCAGACAGGGATCATCTGAAGCTTTCTTT.

This clone was picked up one time. The V and J genes are TRBV28 and TRBJ2-5, with 10 nucleotides matching TRBD1. This CDR3 has 15 residues. V dropped 5 bases and J dropped 5; count of bases not matched to a gene: 8. Germline loops: CDR1 MDHEN, CDR2 SYDVKM. The CDR3: CASSPRQGASETQYF. DNA for the CDR3: TGTGCCAGCAGTCCCCGACAGGGGGCGTCGGAGACCCAGTACTTC. Full variable domain (rest looked up from reference TRBV28 and TRBJ2-5): DVKVTQSSRYLVKRTGEKVFLECVQDMDHENMFWYRQDPGLGLRLIYFSYDVKMKEKGDIPEGYSVSREKKERFSLILESASTNQTSMYLCASSPRQGASETQYFGPGTRLLVL.

This clone was seen a handful of times. The chain uses TRBV7-2 and TRBJ2-1; tentatively, D is TRBD2 (6 bases). The V end lost 5 bases, the J end lost 4 bases, and 15 bases lay between the germline ends. Per the germline V gene, CDR1 is SGHTA and CDR2 is FQGNSA. The CDR3 sequence is 15 residues long. The CDR3 DNA reads as TGTGCCAGCAGCAGAGAAGGGACTGCTTACAATGAGCAGTTCTTC. It specifies CASSREGTAYNEQFF.

This clone was detected only a few times. The chain uses TRBV4-1 and TRBJ1-4; 8 bases agree with TRBD1. V shed 6 bases, J shed 6 bases, and the junction held 12 bases outside the gene matches. The germline CDR1 and CDR2 sequences are MGHRA and YSYEKL. The CDR3 length is 16 residues. As DNA, the CDR3 is TGCGCCAGCAGTAGTATAGTCAGGGGGCGCGATGAAAAACTGTTTTTT. Amino acids: CASSSIVRGRDEKLFF.

The gene calls are TRBV7-2 and TRBJ2-1, with D perhaps matching TRBD2 (7 bases). The germline CDR1 and CDR2 sequences are SGHTA and FQGNSA. The CDR3 is 15 amino acids. The V end lost 2 bases, the J end lost 2 bases, and 10 bases lay between the germline ends. The CDR3 here is CASSLKGGPYNEQFF. CDR3 in DNA: TGTGCCAGCAGCTTAAAGGGGGGGCCCTACAATGAGCAGTTCTTC.

The chain links TRBV7-9 to TRBJ2-7; D unclear. Germline V CDR1 and CDR2: SEHNR, FQNEAQ (reference sequence). V lost 0 bases to trimming and J lost 3 bases, with 6 bases between them. This CDR3 comprises 13 residues. This chain's CDR3 is CASSLAPLYEQYV. Here the CDR3 DNA reads TGTGCCAGCAGCTTAGCCCCCCTCTACGAGCAGTACGTC.

This rearrangement joins TRBV2 to TRBJ2-5; the match to TRBD2 covers 13 bases. CDR3 length: 17 amino acids. CDR1 SNHLY and CDR2 FYNNEI come from the germline V gene. After removal of 3 bases from V and 5 bases from J, the junction contained 9 bases not matched to a gene. CDR3 coding DNA: TGTGCCAGCAGTGATAGGTGGACTAGCGGGGGCCTGGAGACCCAGTACTTC. Protein: CASSDRWTSGGLETQYF.

V is TRBV7-8 and J is TRBJ2-7, with 7 bases that match TRBD1. CDR3 length: 16 amino acids. J was trimmed by 3 bases and V by 3 bases; bases with no gene match: 11. Germline V gene data show CDR1 as SGHVS and CDR2 as FQNEAQ. CDR3 region: CASSLEPGGDGYEQYF. The CDR3 DNA is TGTGCCAGCAGCTTGGAACCAGGGGGTGATGGCTACGAGCAGTACTTC.

The chain links TRBV6-5 to TRBJ1-3; unclear D gene. The CDR3 length is 14 residues. Germline V gene sequence: CDR1 MNHEY, CDR2 SVGAGI. V was shortened by 7 bases and J by 0 bases, with 10 bases between the two germline ends. The CDR3 reads CASIHGSSGNTIYF. Written as DNA, the CDR3 is TGTGCCAGCATCCACGGGTCCTCTGGAAACACCATATATTTT.

The gene calls are TRBV4-2 and TRBJ1-2, with 7 bases fitting TRBD1. This CDR3 is built from 14 residues. Looked up from germline, CDR1 is LGHNA and CDR2 is YNFKEQ. The V and J ends lost 4 bases and 2 bases, in that order; junction bases with no gene match: 4. CDR3 bases: TGTGCCAGCAGCCTCGACAGGGCCAACTATGGCTACACCTTC. It translates to CASSLDRANYGYTF.